This entry lists 6 T cell receptor beta chains sequenced from one sample in a study of blood T cell repertoires in COVID-19. Libraries were prepared by immunoSEQ multiplex PCR; TCRdb keeps only in-frame clonotypes and omits some of them. The sample records some 250,000 clones, roughly 79% being singletons. The sequenced material came from peripheral blood. These receptors all come from an elderly woman with COVID-19, enrolled during active disease.

The chain combines TRBV29-1 with TRBJ1-1, with TRBD1 matching over 8 bases. J gave up 6 bases and V 0 bases, and 9 bases lay outside the gene matches. Per germline, CDR1 SQVTM and CDR2 ANQGSEA. This CDR3 has 15 residues. The CDR3 reads CSVEDRTGGTAEAFF. DNA of the CDR3: TGCAGCGTTGAAGATAGAACAGGGGGAACCGCTGAAGCTTTCTTT.

J is TRBJ2-1 and V is TRBV10-1, with 7 positions matching TRBD1. The CDR3 spans 13 residues. Germline V gene lookup returns CDR1 WNHNN and CDR2 SYGVQD (reference sequence). J gave up 8 bases and V 6 bases, and 7 bases lay outside the gene matches. The CDR3 sequence is CASSPGGRDEQFF. CDR3 DNA sequence: TGCGCCAGCAGCCCAGGGGGTCGGGATGAGCAGTTCTTC.

The rearrangement uses TRBV29-1 and TRBJ2-5; TRBD2 is a possible D gene (6 bases). The CDR3 is made up of 12 amino acids. Germline CDR1 SQVTM, CDR2 ANQGSEA. Trimming shortened V by 4 bases and J by 5 bases, and 11 bases separated the two germline ends. CDR3 residues: CSVVGGHETQYF. The CDR3 nucleotides are TGCAGCGTTGTCGGAGGGCACGAGACCCAGTACTTC.

CDR3 sequence reads: CASSSGRPGARGTIYF. The CDR3, as DNA: TGTGCCAGCAGTTCGGGCAGGCCCGGAGCACGGGGCACCATATATTTT. The genes are TRBV28 and TRBJ1-3; no reliable D call. The V gene lost 4 bases and the J gene lost 9 bases, with 22 bases spanning the gap. The CDR3 extends over 16 amino acids. Germline lookup yields CDR1 MDHEN and CDR2 SYDVKM.

The chain has TRBV2 and TRBJ2-5; D is possibly TRBD2 (7 bases). CDR1 is SNHLY and CDR2 is FYNNEI in the germline V gene. V lost 0 bases, J lost 5 bases, and 13 bases lay in between. This CDR3 has 15 amino acids. For the CDR3, the DNA is TGTGCCAGCAGTGAAGCGGGGGGGCCCCCCGAGACCCAGTACTTC. It specifies CASSEAGGPPETQYF.

The V gene is TRBV6-6, the J gene TRBJ2-1, with D possibly TRBD2 on 7 matching bases. Germline loops: CDR1 MNHNY, CDR2 SVGAGI (reference sequence). The CDR3 loop spans 15 amino acids. V shed 8 bases and J shed 0 bases, with 14 bases lying between them. The CDR3: CASWEGESSYNEQFF. Written as DNA, the CDR3 is TGTGCCAGCTGGGAGGGGGAAAGCTCCTACAATGAGCAGTTCTTC.